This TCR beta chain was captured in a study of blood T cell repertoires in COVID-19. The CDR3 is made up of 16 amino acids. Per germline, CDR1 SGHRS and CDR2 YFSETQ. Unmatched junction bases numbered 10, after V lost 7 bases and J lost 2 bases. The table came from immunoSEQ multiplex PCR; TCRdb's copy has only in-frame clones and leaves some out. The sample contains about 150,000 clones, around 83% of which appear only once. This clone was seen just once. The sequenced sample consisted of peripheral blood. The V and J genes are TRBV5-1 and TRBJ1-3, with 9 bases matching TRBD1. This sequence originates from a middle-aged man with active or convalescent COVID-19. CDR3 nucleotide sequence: TGCGCCAGCTTTGATGAGGGACAGGGAGCTGGAAACACCATATATTTT. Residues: CASFDEGQGAGNTIYF. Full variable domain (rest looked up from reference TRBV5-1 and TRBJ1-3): KAGVTQTPRYLIKTRGQQVTLSCSPISGHRSVSWYQQTPGQGLQFLFEYFSETQRNKGNFPGRFSGRQFSNSRSEMNVSTLELGDSALYLCASFDEGQGAGNTIYFGEGSWLTVV.